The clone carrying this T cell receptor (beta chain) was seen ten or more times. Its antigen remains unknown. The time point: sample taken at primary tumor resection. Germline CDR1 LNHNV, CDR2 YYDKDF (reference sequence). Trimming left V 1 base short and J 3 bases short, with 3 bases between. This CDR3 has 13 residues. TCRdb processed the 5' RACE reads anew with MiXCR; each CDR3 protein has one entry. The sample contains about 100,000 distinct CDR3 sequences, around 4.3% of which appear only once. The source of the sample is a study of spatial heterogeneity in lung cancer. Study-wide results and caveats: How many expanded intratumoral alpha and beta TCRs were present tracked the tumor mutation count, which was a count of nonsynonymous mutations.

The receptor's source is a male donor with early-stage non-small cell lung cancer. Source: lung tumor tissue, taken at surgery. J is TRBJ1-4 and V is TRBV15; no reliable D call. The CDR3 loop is CATSRGANEKLFF. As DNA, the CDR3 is TGTGCCACCAGCAGAGGAGCTAATGAAAAACTGTTTTTT.